This is a list of T cell receptor beta chains from one sample in a study of OX40 agonist ivuxolimab in advanced cancers. The protocol was immunoSEQ multiplex PCR, while the TCRdb copy is restricted to in-frame clones and leaves out a portion. The sample records fewer than 18,000 clones, 70% being singletons. The source was CD4+ or CD8+ T cells sorted from blood, collected in a trial of the OX40 agonist ivuxolimab. The receptors were sampled from an adult with an advanced solid tumor such as melanoma, head and neck, liver or kidney cancer. The CDR3 runs from the conserved cysteine through the conserved F or W. D genes are given only for firm matches. Size is omitted from some rows. Given values are once, few, many or a class for expanded clones.

v_gene	j_gene	abundance	d_gene	CDR3aa	CDR3nt
TRBV27	TRBJ2-7	NA	NA	CASRIRGVGFYEQYF	TGTGCCAGCAGAATACGGGGCGTCGGGTTCTACGAGCAGTACTTC
TRBV10-2	TRBJ2-2	once	TRBD2	CASSAGETGELFF	TGCGCCAGCAGCGCGGGAGAAACCGGGGAGCTGTTTTTT
TRBV11-2	TRBJ1-1	large	NA	CASSTRTEAFF	TGTGCCAGCAGCACGCGAACTGAAGCTTTCTTT
TRBV11-3	TRBJ2-1	NA	NA	CASSRRENLPNEQFF	TGTGCCAGCAGCCGACGGGAGAACCTACCCAATGAGCAGTTCTTC
TRBV6-1	TRBJ1-2	NA	NA	CAISESSVDRHGYTF	TGTGCCATCAGTGAGTCGTCGGTTGACAGGCATGGCTACACCTTC
TRBV11-2	TRBJ2-7	NA	TRBD2	CASSPDSGSFYEQYF	TGTGCCAGCAGCCCGGATAGCGGGAGTTTCTACGAGCAGTACTTC
TRBV11-3	TRBJ1-2	NA	TRBD1	CASSLDLGQGANYGYTF	TGTGCCAGCAGCTTAGATCTGGGACAGGGGGCTAACTATGGCTACACCTTC
TRBV6-5	TRBJ2-1	many	TRBD2	CASSYSALAGGDEQFF	TGTGCCAGCAGTTACTCGGCACTAGCGGGAGGCGATGAGCAGTTCTTC
TRBV28	TRBJ1-3	NA	TRBD1	CASSRWDSPSSGNTIYF	TGTGCCAGCAGCCGATGGGACAGCCCGAGCTCTGGAAACACCATATATTTT
TRBV7-9	TRBJ1-3	few	NA	CASSSDSSLSGNTIYF	TGTGCCAGCAGCTCGGACAGTAGCCTCTCTGGAAACACCATATATTTT
TRBV25-1	TRBJ1-1	medium-sized	NA	CASSESGSMNTEAFF	TGTGCCAGCAGTGAATCAGGTTCCATGAACACTGAAGCTTTCTTT
TRBV4-1	TRBJ2-7	NA	NA	CASSQDSGPYEQYF	TGCGCCAGCAGCCAAGATTCCGGACCCTACGAGCAGTACTTC
TRBV14	TRBJ2-2	NA	NA	CASSQPWGFDTGELFF	TGTGCCAGCAGCCAACCGTGGGGGTTCGACACCGGGGAGCTGTTTTTT
TRBV4-1	TRBJ2-1	NA	NA	CASSLTTPGDNEQFF	TGCGCCAGCAGCCTCACAACCCCTGGAGACAATGAGCAGTTCTTC
TRBV2	TRBJ2-1	few	TRBD2	CASSELAGVHEQFF	TGTGCCAGCAGTGAACTAGCGGGAGTGCATGAGCAGTTCTTC
TRBV2	TRBJ2-7	NA	TRBD2	CASSGLVQYF	TGTGCCAGCAGCGGACTAGTCCAGTACTTC
TRBV6-6	TRBJ1-2	NA	NA	CASSYSSGYTF	TGTGCCAGCAGTTACTCGTCTGGCTACACCTTC
TRBV27	TRBJ2-7	NA	TRBD1	CASSWDRGSEQYF	TGTGCCAGCAGTTGGGACAGGGGTAGCGAGCAGTACTTC
TRBV10-3	TRBJ2-1	NA	NA	CASSLSDGNEQFF	TGTGCCAGCAGCCTCTCGGACGGCAATGAGCAGTTCTTC
TRBV27	TRBJ2-5	few	NA	CATEPSNGETQYF	TGTGCCACAGAACCCTCGAATGGAGAGACCCAGTACTTC
TRBV9	TRBJ2-7	NA	TRBD2	CASSVEGLAGSYEQYF	TGTGCCAGCAGCGTAGAGGGTCTAGCGGGATCCTACGAGCAGTACTTC
TRBV9	TRBJ2-6	medium-sized	NA	CASSGPGSGANVLTF	TGTGCCAGCAGCGGACCAGGCTCTGGGGCCAACGTCCTGACTTTC
TRBV29-1	TRBJ2-5	NA	TRBD2	CSVDGWGGGGETQYF	TGCAGCGTCGACGGATGGGGGGGAGGAGGAGAGACCCAGTACTTC
TRBV5-6	TRBJ2-3	NA	TRBD1	CASSSPGQGRNTDTQYF	TGTGCCAGCAGCTCCCCGGGACAGGGGCGAAACACAGATACGCAGTATTTT
TRBV29-1	TRBJ2-7	NA	TRBD1	CSVEGGTVVHEQYF	TGCAGCGTTGAAGGGGGGACAGTGGTGCACGAGCAGTACTTC
TRBV18	TRBJ1-2	NA	NA	CASPTGVDGYTF	TGTGCCAGCCCGACAGGTGTTGATGGCTACACCTTC
TRBV5-1	TRBJ1-2	NA	NA	CASSLEQGNYGYTF	TGCGCCAGCAGCTTGGAGCAGGGGAACTATGGCTACACCTTC
TRBV6-1	TRBJ2-1	NA	TRBD2	CASSESLAATSSYNEQFF	TGTGCCAGCAGTGAAAGCCTAGCGGCGACCAGCTCCTACAATGAGCAGTTCTTC
TRBV7-9	TRBJ2-7	NA	TRBD2	CASSFASGYEQYF	TGTGCCAGCAGCTTCGCTAGCGGCTACGAGCAGTACTTC
TRBV6-6	TRBJ2-7	NA	NA	CASRTGDPYEQYF	TGTGCCAGCAGGACCGGGGACCCCTACGAGCAGTACTTC
TRBV5-4	TRBJ1-2	few	NA	CASSLDNNYGYTF	TGTGCCAGCAGCTTGGACAATAACTATGGCTACACCTTC
TRBV6-1	TRBJ2-3	NA	NA	CASSTLVTDTQYF	TGTGCCAGCAGCACGCTAGTCACAGATACGCAGTATTTT
TRBV4-1	TRBJ2-5	NA	NA	CASSQDPRDGGRETQYF	TGCGCCAGCAGCCAAGATCCAAGGGACGGAGGGAGAGAGACCCAGTACTTC
TRBV7-6	TRBJ2-1	NA	TRBD2	CASSSLEGAGGYNEQFF	TGTGCCAGCAGCTCCCTCGAGGGAGCGGGAGGGTACAATGAGCAGTTCTTC
TRBV9	TRBJ1-3	NA	TRBD1	CASSDRQGNSGNTIYF	TGTGCCAGCAGCGACCGACAGGGGAACTCTGGAAACACCATATATTTT
TRBV5-1	TRBJ1-2	NA	NA	CASFHFGGQKLDYGYTF	TGCGCCAGCTTCCACTTTGGCGGCCAGAAACTTGACTATGGCTACACCTTC
TRBV19	TRBJ2-7	NA	NA	CASSIDLASSVMEQYF	TGTGCCAGTAGTATAGATCTGGCTAGTTCGGTTATGGAGCAGTACTTC
TRBV27	TRBJ2-3	few	NA	CASSLSSHWGDTQYF	TGTGCCAGCAGTTTATCATCCCATTGGGGAGATACGCAGTATTTT
TRBV4-2	TRBJ2-7	once	NA	CASTERLGTYEQYF	TGTGCCAGCACCGAGAGATTAGGGACCTACGAGCAGTACTTC
TRBV30	TRBJ1-2	NA	NA	CACIFVPNYGYTF	TGTGCCTGCATCTTTGTGCCGAACTATGGCTACACCTTC
TRBV2	TRBJ1-5	few	NA	CASSPGYSGQPQHF	TGTGCCAGCAGTCCAGGGTATTCAGGACAGCCCCAGCATTTT